This TCR beta chain is drawn from a study of cytomegalovirus exposure and HLA in healthy donors. Study conclusions and caveats: Later analysis associated a missense DCLRE1C variant with TCR beta V- and J-gene trimming. It was reported that TCR beta sequences correctly inferred the HLA-A and HLA-B alleles for most subjects.

Both 60 Vbeta primers and 13 Jbeta primers went into the PCR. Libraries were prepared by immunoSEQ multiplex PCR; TCRdb keeps only in-frame clonotypes and omits some of them. In the table there are around 97,000 clones, approximately 66% of which are singletons. With regard to this clone: Its target is not known.

The CDR3 runs to 20 residues. CDR1 KGHSH and CDR2 LQKENI come from the germline V gene. Trimming took 1 base from V and 1 from J; bases not matched to a gene: 13. This clonotype was sampled from a woman between 45 and 60 years old in good health and CMV-seronegative. This chain connects TRBV18 to TRBJ1-1, with TRBD1 matching 12 bases. Source material: PBMCs. CDR3 sequence reads: CASSPQFGGTGGGGNTEAFF. CDR3 bases: TGTGCCAGCTCACCACAATTCGGCGGGACAGGGGGCGGTGGGAACACTGAAGCTTTCTTT.